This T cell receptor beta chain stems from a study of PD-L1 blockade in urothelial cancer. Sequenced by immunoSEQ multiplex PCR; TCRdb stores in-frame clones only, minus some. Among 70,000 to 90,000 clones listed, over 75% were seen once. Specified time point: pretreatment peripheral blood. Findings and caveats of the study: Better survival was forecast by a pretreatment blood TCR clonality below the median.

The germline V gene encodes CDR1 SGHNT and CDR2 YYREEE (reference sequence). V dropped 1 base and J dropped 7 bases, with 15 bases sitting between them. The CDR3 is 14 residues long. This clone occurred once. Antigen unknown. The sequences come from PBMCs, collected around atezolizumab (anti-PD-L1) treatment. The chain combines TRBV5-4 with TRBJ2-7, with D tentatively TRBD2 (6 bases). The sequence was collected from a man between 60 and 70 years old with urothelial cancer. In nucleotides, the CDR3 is TGTGCCAGCAGCTTGTCGGGCCCTCGGGGGGAGCAGTACTTC. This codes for CASSLSGPRGEQYF.